Shown below are 16 T cell receptor beta chains from a single sample sequenced in a study of response to subunit inactivated influenza vaccine. MiXCR was run by TCRdb on the RT-PCR reads, yielding one entry per CDR3 protein. The sample lists some 500,000 distinct CDR3 sequences, 13% occurring once. The material was PBMCs from blood, obtained 40 to 50 days after vaccination. These receptors came from a man between 45 and 60 years old who received an inactivated influenza vaccine.

At least ten counts were recorded for this clonotype. For the CDR3, the DNA is TGTGCCAGCAAATCGATCCGTGGGAGCACTGAAGCTTTCTTT. It is translated as CASKSIRGSTEAFF. The chain carries TRBV28 and TRBJ1-1; D unclear. CDR3 length: 14 residues. The V end lost 7 bases, the J end lost 4 bases, and 16 bases lay between the germline ends. Germline lookup yields CDR1 MDHEN and CDR2 SYDVKM.

This chain uses TRBV18 with TRBJ1-1; the D is unclear. CDR3 length: 14 residues. V was shortened by 2 bases and J by 5 bases, with 12 bases between the two germline ends. The germline gives CDR1 KGHSH, CDR2 LQKENI. The CDR3 nucleotides read TGTGCCAGCTCACCATCCGGGGTAGATACTGAAGCTTTCTTT. Protein product: CASSPSGVDTEAFF.

This clonotype was counted a few times. The chain carries TRBV6-1 and TRBJ2-6, with 8 bases identical to TRBD1. CDR1 and CDR2 from the germline V gene are MNHNS and SASEGT. Trimming cost V 7 bases and J 0 bases; bases outside gene matches: 5. This CDR3 spans 16 amino acids. CDR3 protein: CASNRDRLSGANVLTF. The CDR3 DNA follows: TGTGCCAGCAACCGGGACAGGCTCTCTGGGGCCAACGTCCTGACTTTC.

This clonotype has only a few counts. This chain joins TRBV12-3 or TRBV12-4 and TRBJ1-5; D is ambiguous. The CDR3 runs 15 residues. With 5 bases removed from V and 2 bases from J, the gap between germline ends came to 13 bases. CDR3: CASSARVIGNQPQHF. The CDR3 DNA reads as TGTGCCAGCAGTGCCCGAGTAATTGGCAATCAGCCCCAGCATTTT.

This clonotype was counted ten times or more. This chain joins TRBV12-3 or TRBV12-4 and TRBJ1-3, with a weak D call TRBD1 (6 bases). V shed 7 bases and J shed 4 bases, with 8 bases lying between them. CDR3 length: 12 residues. The CDR3 region is CASTRGGNTIYF. DNA for the CDR3: TGTGCCAGCACTAGGGGGGGAAACACCATATATTTT.

The sample holds a few counts of this clonotype. V gene TRBV4-3 combines with J gene TRBJ2-7, with TRBD2 matching 7 bases. CDR3 length: 14 residues. Trimming took 2 bases from V and 4 from J; bases not matched to a gene: 5. The germline gives CDR1 LGHNA, CDR2 YSLEER. The CDR3 DNA reads as TGCGCCAGCAGCCAATTTGGGGGGGGGTACGAGCAGTACTTC. Translating gives CASSQFGGGYEQYF.

The V gene is TRBV12-3 or TRBV12-4, the J gene TRBJ2-1; 7 bases map to TRBD1. V dropped 8 bases and J dropped 6; count of bases not matched to a gene: 4. This CDR3 comprises 12 residues. CDR3 in DNA: TGTGCCAGCGGAGACAGGGCCAATGAGCAGTTCTTC. Translating gives CASGDRANEQFF.

This rearrangement joins TRBV12-3 or TRBV12-4 to TRBJ1-5; no clear D gene. V dropped 3 bases and J dropped 3 bases, with 6 bases sitting between them. The CDR3 has 13 amino acids. The CDR3 region has the DNA TGTGCCAGCAGTTTGCAGGACAATCAGCCCCAGCATTTT. Protein product: CASSLQDNQPQHF.

This clonotype has at least ten counts. The CDR3 DNA is TGCAGCGTTGAAAGGGGCAACTACGAGCAGTACTTC. Residues: CSVERGNYEQYF. The chain carries TRBV29-1 and TRBJ2-7, with D maybe TRBD1 (5 bases). Germline lookup yields CDR1 SQVTM and CDR2 ANQGSEA. The length of the CDR3 is 12 residues. The V gene lost 2 bases and the J gene lost 3 bases, with 8 bases spanning the gap.

This clonotype was seen only a few times. The chain recombines TRBV20-1 with TRBJ2-2; TRBD1 is a possible D gene (6 bases). In germline, CDR1 is DFQATT, CDR2 SNEGSKA (reference sequence). Trimming cost V 3 bases and J 5 bases, with 16 bases left between them. This CDR3 has 15 amino acids. CDR3 residues: CSASHTNRATGELFF. Written as DNA, the CDR3 is TGCAGTGCTAGTCATACCAACAGGGCGACCGGGGAGCTGTTTTTT.

The CDR3 sequence: CSVATIGETQYF. CDR3 coding DNA: TGCAGCGTTGCTACGATAGGAGAGACCCAGTACTTC. This chain links TRBV29-1 with TRBJ2-5; no reliable D call. Looked up from germline, CDR1 is SQVTM and CDR2 is ANQGSEA. CDR3 length: 12 residues. The V end lost 4 bases, the J end lost 4 bases, and 10 bases lay between the germline ends.

This clonotype was detected ten times or more. The chain links TRBV3-1 to TRBJ1-1; tentatively, D is TRBD1 (6 bases). Trimming took 4 bases from V and 7 from J, leaving 13 bases between them. CDR3 length: 13 residues. Per germline, CDR1 LGHDT and CDR2 YNNKEL (reference sequence). CDR3 sequence (DNA): TGTGCCAGCAGCCCGGAAGCCAGGGGTGAAGCTTTCTTT. This gives the protein CASSPEARGEAFF. The whole variable domain, filled in from reference TRBV3-1 and TRBJ1-1, reads DTAVSQTPKYLVTQMGNDKSIKCEQNLGHDTMYWYKQDSKKFLKIMFSYNNKELIINETVPNRFSPKSPDKAHLNLHINSLELGDSAVYFCASSPEARGEAFFGQGTRLTVV.

This clonotype was seen more than once but under ten times. V and J are TRBV25-1 and TRBJ1-6; 8 nucleotides match TRBD1. From germline, CDR1 is MGHDK and CDR2 SYGVNS. The CDR3 is 15 residues long. V dropped 4 bases and J dropped 7; count of bases not matched to a gene: 6. CDR3 sequence: CASSGQGAQNSPLHF. The CDR3 nucleotides read TGTGCCAGCAGTGGGCAGGGGGCGCAAAATTCACCCCTCCACTTT. The full variable domain, its missing parts supplied by reference TRBV25-1 and TRBJ1-6, is EADIYQTPRYLVIGTGKKITLECSQTMGHDKMYWYQQDPGMELHLIHYSYGVNSTEKGDLSSESTVSRIRTEHFPLTLESARPSHTSQYLCASSGQGAQNSPLHFGNGTRLTVT.

This clonotype has only a few counts. This chain links TRBV10-3 with TRBJ2-2; 14 bases fit TRBD2. Trimming took 7 bases from V and 5 from J; bases not matched to a gene: 6. From germline, CDR1 is ENHRY and CDR2 SYGVKD. The CDR3 runs 16 residues. The CDR3 nucleotides read TGTGCCATCACTGGGACTAGCGGGAGTGTTACCGGGGAGCTGTTTTTT. This gives the protein CAITGTSGSVTGELFF.

This clonotype came up a few times. The chain is built from TRBV3-1 and TRBJ2-7; D is perhaps TRBD2 (5 bases). Looked up from germline, CDR1 is LGHDT and CDR2 is YNNKEL (reference sequence). The CDR3 runs 13 residues. The germline V and J ends were trimmed by 5 bases and 7 bases, with 15 bases remaining between them. CDR3 nucleotides: TGTGCCAGCAGCTACGGAGGATCAGAAGAGCAGTACTTC. Translating gives CASSYGGSEEQYF.

The chain couples TRBV10-3 to TRBJ2-2; tentatively, D is TRBD1 (5 bases). This CDR3 region has 14 residues. The germline V gene encodes CDR1 ENHRY and CDR2 SYGVKD. The ends were cut back, 0 bases at V and 6 bases at J, with 8 bases in the middle. Here the CDR3 reads CAISESTAPGELFF. CDR3 bases: TGTGCCATCAGTGAGTCGACAGCGCCCGGGGAGCTGTTTTTT.